This is a list of T cell receptor beta chains from one sample in a study of blood T cell repertoires in COVID-19. The data were produced by immunoSEQ multiplex PCR, yet TCRdb's version contains in-frame clones alone and is incomplete. The sample lists more than 300,000 clones; about nine tenths were seen once. Sequenced material: PBMCs or T cells enriched from blood (not recorded which). The source of these receptors is a woman aged 25 to 39 who had recovered from COVID-19. Each CDR3 is given with its conserved first and last residue. The D gene is left open where the match is weak. Rows may omit the clone size; those that give it use once, few, many or a size class.

j_gene,v_gene,d_gene,abundance,CDR3aa,CDR3nt
TRBJ1-1,TRBV10-1,NA,NA,CASSDGGDTEAFF,TGCGCCAGCAGTGATGGGGGGGACACTGAAGCTTTCTTT
TRBJ1-5,TRBV5-3,NA,once,CATHRSNQPQHF,TGTGCCACCCATCGGAGCAATCAGCCCCAGCATTTT
TRBJ2-7,TRBV6-1,NA,NA,CASSEEEGSSYEQYF,TGTGCCAGCAGTGAAGAAGAGGGCTCCTCCTACGAGCAGTACTTC
TRBJ1-3,TRBV27,NA,NA,CASSRRYSGNTIYF,TGTGCCAGCAGCCGGAGATACTCTGGAAACACCATATATTTT
TRBJ1-1,TRBV3-1/TRBV3-2,NA,NA,CASSPWGEGTEAFF,TGTGCCAGCAGCCCATGGGGTGAGGGCACTGAAGCTTTCTTT
TRBJ2-7,TRBV12-3/TRBV12-4,NA,NA,CASRGAGEQYF,TGTGCCAGCAGGGGGGCAGGCGAGCAGTACTTC
TRBJ2-7,TRBV7-2,NA,NA,CASSLSPLPNYEQYF,TGTGCCAGCAGCTTAAGCCCTCTTCCCAACTACGAGCAGTACTTC
TRBJ2-7,TRBV3-1/TRBV3-2,TRBD1,NA,CASSQVAGGYEQYF,TGTGCCAGCAGCCAAGTGGCAGGGGGCTACGAGCAGTACTTC
TRBJ2-3,TRBV4-2,NA,NA,CASSQDQGGGTDTQYF,TGTGCCAGCAGCCAAGATCAGGGCGGTGGCACAGATACGCAGTATTTT
TRBJ2-7,TRBV3-1/TRBV3-2,NA,few,CASSQESISYEQYF,TGTGCCAGCAGCCAAGAAAGCATCTCCTACGAGCAGTACTTC
TRBJ2-7,TRBV4-1,TRBD2,NA,CASSHLRESGYEQYF,TGCGCCAGCAGCCATTTGCGGGAGTCTGGGTACGAGCAGTACTTC
TRBJ2-1,TRBV5-4,TRBD2,NA,CASRLEGPAGDEQFF,TGTGCCAGCAGATTGGAGGGGCCAGCGGGAGATGAGCAGTTCTTC
TRBJ2-1,TRBV5-6,NA,NA,CASSLTRESIVSNEQFF,TGTGCCAGCAGCCTTACCCGGGAGTCGATAGTGAGCAATGAGCAGTTCTTC
TRBJ2-1,TRBV5-1,NA,NA,CASSLNPGNEQFF,TGCGCCAGCAGCCTAAATCCAGGCAATGAGCAGTTCTTC